Below are 21 T cell receptor beta chains sequenced from a single sample in a study of blood T cell repertoires in COVID-19. Using immunoSEQ multiplex PCR, the repertoire was profiled, and TCRdb retains in-frame clones only, with some absent. The data show more than 40,000 clones, 90% seen once. Sequencing input: peripheral blood. The receptors were sampled from a man aged 70-80 years with acute or convalescent COVID-19.

The chain couples TRBV30 to TRBJ2-2; TRBD2 is a possible D gene (5 bases). The CDR3 consists of 15 residues. V was pared by 2 bases and J by 1 base, with 11 bases between. Germline CDR1 is GTSNPN and CDR2 is SVGIG (reference sequence). The CDR3 DNA reads TGTGCCTGGAGTCTGGGTGGAGGGAACACCGGGGAGCTGTTTTTT. Its translation is CAWSLGGGNTGELFF.

The chain combines TRBV6-2 or TRBV6-3 with TRBJ1-2, with 7 bases fitting TRBD1. The germline CDR1 and CDR2 sequences are MNHEY and SVGEGT. The CDR3 spans 15 residues. Trimming cost V 6 bases and J 4 bases; bases outside gene matches: 11. For the CDR3, the DNA is TGTGCCAGCAGCTTCTCACAAGGGACAGTCTATGGCTACACCTTC. This gives the protein CASSFSQGTVYGYTF.

The chain employs TRBV19 and TRBJ1-1, with no clear D. The CDR3 length is 15 residues. V dropped 3 bases and J dropped 1 base, with 12 bases sitting between them. The germline gives CDR1 LNHDA, CDR2 SQIVND (reference sequence). CDR3 residues: CASSINNGGNTEAFF. In nucleotides, the CDR3 is TGTGCCAGTAGTATTAACAACGGAGGGAACACTGAAGCTTTCTTT. Drawing the rest from reference TRBV19 and TRBJ1-1, the complete variable domain is DGGITQSPKYLFRKEGQNVTLSCEQNLNHDAMYWYRQDPGQGLRLIYYSQIVNDFQKGDIAEGYSVSREKKESFPLTVTSAQKNPTAFYLCASSINNGGNTEAFFGQGTRLTVV.

The chain is built from TRBV12-3 or TRBV12-4 and TRBJ2-1; D ambiguous. V dropped 3 bases and J dropped 5 bases, with 8 bases sitting between them. This CDR3 comprises 13 residues. DNA of the CDR3: TGTGCCAGCAGTTTTATCACAAACAATGAGCAGTTCTTC. Its translation: CASSFITNNEQFF.

The CDR3 coding sequence is TGTGCCAGCAGCTCCGGGGAATACAATGAGCAGTTCTTC. This encodes CASSSGEYNEQFF. The chain carries TRBV5-4 and TRBJ2-1, with D perhaps matching TRBD2 (5 bases). CDR3 length: 13 residues. With 3 bases removed from V and 4 bases from J, the gap between germline ends came to 8 bases. Germline loops: CDR1 SGHNT, CDR2 YYREEE (reference sequence). Variable domain in full (rest from reference TRBV5-4 and TRBJ2-1): ETGVTQSPTHLIKTRGQQVTLRCSSQSGHNTVSWYQQALGQGPQFIFQYYREEENGRGNFPPRFSGLQFPNYSSELNVNALELDDSALYLCASSSGEYNEQFFGPGTRLTVL.

The CDR3 reads CASSPRGVGNQPQHF. The CDR3 region has the DNA TGTGCCAGTAGTCCCCGGGGGGTCGGCAATCAGCCCCAGCATTTT. The genes are TRBV19 and TRBJ1-5, with D maybe TRBD1 (5 bases). In germline, CDR1 is LNHDA, CDR2 SQIVND (reference sequence). The V gene lost 5 bases and the J gene lost 2 bases, with 13 bases spanning the gap. There are 15 residues in the CDR3.

The rearrangement uses TRBV7-8 and TRBJ1-3; D remains ambiguous. Between the trimmed V and J ends, which lost 6 bases and 3 bases, there was a span of 9 bases. Germline V gene lookup returns CDR1 SGHVS and CDR2 FQNEAQ. The CDR3 runs to 13 residues. The CDR3 protein is CASSFRGGNTIYF. The CDR3 DNA follows: TGTGCCAGCAGTTTCCGAGGTGGAAACACCATATATTTT.

This chain connects TRBV9 to TRBJ2-1; D is perhaps TRBD1 (5 bases). Germline CDR1 and CDR2: SGDLS and YYNGEE. CDR3 length: 16 residues. The V and J ends lost 2 bases and 1 base respectively, with 13 bases between them. This CDR3 is CASSVLARGSYNEQFF. CDR3 DNA: TGTGCCAGCAGCGTGCTTGCTAGGGGATCCTACAATGAGCAGTTCTTC.

The V and J genes are TRBV7-8 and TRBJ1-1; 7 bases fit TRBD1. The germline V gene encodes CDR1 SGHVS and CDR2 FQNEAQ. This CDR3 has 16 residues. V shed 3 bases and J 7 bases; nucleotides not matched to a gene: 14. The CDR3 DNA reads as TGTGCCAGCAGCTTGGCTAACAGGGGCTTCCGCGGTGAAGCTTTCTTT. This gives the protein CASSLANRGFRGEAFF.

V is TRBV29-1 and J is TRBJ1-3; a possible D gene is TRBD1 (5 bases). This CDR3 spans 14 amino acids. Trimming shortened V by 3 bases and J by 2 bases, and 11 bases separated the two germline ends. Germline V gene sequence: CDR1 SQVTM, CDR2 ANQGSEA. CDR3 in amino acids: CSVDPSGAGNTIYF. CDR3 nucleotides: TGCAGCGTTGACCCGTCGGGGGCTGGAAACACCATATATTTT.

The V gene is TRBV6-6, the J gene TRBJ2-7; 7 bases align to TRBD1. The germline CDR1 and CDR2 sequences are MNHNY and SVGAGI (reference sequence). V shed 6 bases and J 1 base; nucleotides not matched to a gene: 3. The CDR3 has 13 amino acids. The CDR3 nucleotides are TGTGCCAGCAGGGACAGGCTATCCTACGAGCAGTACTTC. Translation: CASRDRLSYEQYF.

The chain employs TRBV5-1 and TRBJ2-1; 7 bases match TRBD1. V gave up 0 bases and J gave up 7 bases; unmatched junction bases: 7. Germline CDR1 is SGHRS and CDR2 is YFSETQ. This CDR3 spans 15 amino acids. CDR3 residues: CASSLETGMWNEQFF. For the CDR3, the DNA is TGCGCCAGCAGCTTGGAGACAGGGATGTGGAATGAGCAGTTCTTC.

This chain links TRBV4-3 with TRBJ1-6; no reliable D call. The CDR3 consists of 14 residues. The germline V and J ends were trimmed by 4 bases and 9 bases, with 13 bases remaining between them. CDR1 and CDR2 (germline): LGHNA, YSLEER. The CDR3 here is CASSRKEGSSPLHF. The DNA of the CDR3 is TGCGCCAGCAGCCGAAAGGAGGGTAGTTCACCCCTCCACTTT.

The chain links TRBV10-1 to TRBJ2-2, with 11 bases that match TRBD2. The CDR3 sequence is 19 residues long. V was pared by 5 bases and J by 1 base, with 12 bases of the junction left unmatched. Germline assignment: CDR1 WNHNN and CDR2 SYGVQD (reference sequence). As DNA, the CDR3 is TGCGCCAGCAGTTTTAGCGGGGGGGCTCCTTATGGGAACACCGGGGAGCTGTTTTTT. Translation: CASSFSGGAPYGNTGELFF.

This rearrangement joins TRBV5-5 to TRBJ2-7; perhaps TRBD1 as D (5 bases). From germline, CDR1 is SGHKS and CDR2 YYEKEE (reference sequence). V was cut by 7 bases and J by 3 bases, with 20 bases left in between. The CDR3 is made up of 15 amino acids. In DNA, the CDR3 is TGTGCCAGCGCCCCAGGGCAGGGCCGCATCTACGAGCAGTACTTC. The encoded protein is CASAPGQGRIYEQYF.

CDR3 residues: CASSFRLQGRRNTIYF. DNA for the CDR3: TGTGCCAGTAGTTTCCGATTGCAGGGTCGGCGGAACACCATATATTTT. V is TRBV19 and J is TRBJ1-3; D might be TRBD1 (5 bases). Germline CDR1 reads LNHDA; CDR2 reads SQIVND (reference sequence). Trimming took off 5 bases at V and 7 bases at J, with 21 bases between the two ends. This CDR3 contains 16 residues.

CDR3 in DNA: TGTGCCAGTAGTAGACTTCCGGGACAGGGGAGAAGTGGTACTAATGAAAAACTGTTTTTT. Encoded protein: CASSRLPGQGRSGTNEKLFF. J is TRBJ1-4 and V is TRBV19; 10 positions agree with TRBD1. V was clipped by 4 bases and J by 2 bases; unmatched bases: 16. This CDR3 has 20 amino acids. Germline V lookup: CDR1 LNHDA, CDR2 SQIVND (reference sequence).

The rearrangement joins TRBV6-2 or TRBV6-3 to TRBJ2-1, with TRBD1 matching 9 bases. J was trimmed by 7 bases and V by 1 base; bases with no gene match: 11. The CDR3 is made up of 17 amino acids. Looked up from germline, CDR1 is MNHEY and CDR2 is SVGEGT. The CDR3 DNA reads TGTGCCAGCAGTTACTGGGTGGGGACAGGGACCTCTAATGAGCAGTTCTTC. This sequence encodes CASSYWVGTGTSNEQFF.

The chain couples TRBV7-9 to TRBJ2-2, with 7 bases identical to TRBD1. The trim removed 9 bases at V and 5 bases at J, leaving 15 bases unmatched. Germline CDR1 SEHNR, CDR2 FQNEAQ (reference sequence). The CDR3 length is 16 residues. CDR3 sequence: CARIPVEGGLTGELFF. The CDR3 bases are TGTGCCAGGATACCCGTGGAAGGGGGCTTGACCGGGGAGCTGTTTTTT. The variable domain in full, completed from reference TRBV7-9 and TRBJ2-2, reads DTGVSQNPRHKITKRGQNVTFRCDPISEHNRLYWYRQTLGQGPEFLTYFQNEAQLEKSRLLSDRFSAERPKGSFSTLEIQRTEQGDSAMYLCARIPVEGGLTGELFFGEGSRLTVL.

The chain joins TRBV7-2 to TRBJ1-3; 8 bases fit TRBD1. V lost 1 base and J lost 2; bases outside the gene matches: 4. Germline-derived CDR1 and CDR2 are SGHTA and FQGNSA. CDR3 length: 16 amino acids. The CDR3 loop is CASSLDRGFAGNTIYF. DNA for the CDR3: TGTGCCAGCAGCTTAGACAGGGGGTTTGCTGGAAACACCATATATTTT.

The rearrangement joins TRBV19 to TRBJ2-3, with 10 bases fitting TRBD2. The CDR3 runs 15 residues. Germline V gene data show CDR1 as LNHDA and CDR2 as SQIVND (reference sequence). V was clipped by 5 bases and J by 1 base; unmatched bases: 3. The CDR3 loop reads CASSPSGGRTDTQYF. The CDR3 nucleotides read TGTGCCAGTAGTCCTAGCGGGGGACGCACAGATACGCAGTATTTT.